The T cell receptor beta chain described here comes from a study of T cell responses to AZD1222 COVID-19 vaccine. Study-level background: Second doses that came at about 4 or about 12 weeks were put together. General study findings and limits: There were mostly white British donors and more females than males, and clonal diversity was possibly underestimated.

The data were produced by immunoSEQ multiplex PCR, yet TCRdb's version contains in-frame clones alone and is incomplete. The data hold approximately 150,000 clones, with under 95% observed a single time. Germline assignment: CDR1 SQVTM and CDR2 ANQGSEA. V lost 1 base and J lost 1, with 13 bases in between. The CDR3 runs to 15 residues. On this clone: The antigen remains undetermined.

This rearrangement joins TRBV29-1 to TRBJ1-1, with D possibly matching TRBD1 (6 bases). This specimen consisted of peripheral blood, obtained on day 0 of AZD1222 vaccination. The TCR comes from an adult in good health. The CDR3 DNA is TGCAGCGTTGAAGCTCTACAGGGAAAGAACACTGAAGCTTTCTTT. The encoded protein is CSVEALQGKNTEAFF.